This paragraph covers one TCR beta chain sequence. Its antigen is not known. The data originate from a study of cytomegalovirus exposure and HLA in healthy donors. Points from the study as a whole: Rare TCR sequences dominated, though some public TCRs recurred in many donors. Among the CMV-associated chains, three were confirmed in vitro as specific for CMV antigens.

Produced via immunoSEQ multiplex PCR; TCRdb's table is partial and in-frame only. The sample has more than 200,000 clones, roughly 88% seen once. In germline, CDR1 is MNHNS, CDR2 SASEGT. With 7 bases clipped from V and 3 bases from J, the junction kept 8 bases outside the gene matches. CDR3 size: 14 residues. Specimen: PBMCs. The chain recombines TRBV6-1 with TRBJ2-7; 8 bases map to TRBD1. The clonotype originates from a woman younger than 45 in good health and CMV-seronegative. The CDR3 coding sequence is TGTGCCAGCAAGGATGGAGACAGGGGCTACGAGCAGTACTTC. Translated: CASKDGDRGYEQYF.